Presented here are 7 T cell receptor beta chains from one specimen sequenced in a study of blood T cell repertoires in COVID-19. Assay used: immunoSEQ multiplex PCR; TCRdb lists only in-frame clones, some missing. The sample shows 350,000 to 550,000 clones, roughly 91% of them seen only once. The specimen was peripheral blood. The receptors derive from a woman aged 25-40 years with acute or convalescent COVID-19.

This chain connects TRBV7-9 to TRBJ1-4; possibly TRBD1 for D (5 bases). V lost 5 bases to trimming and J lost 11 bases, with 12 bases between them. The CDR3 contains 12 residues. Germline V gives CDR1 SEHNR, CDR2 FQNEAQ (reference sequence). CDR3 loop: CASSPETAKLFF. The CDR3 DNA is TGTGCCAGCAGCCCCGAGACAGCTAAACTGTTTTTT. The full variable domain, completed using reference TRBV7-9 and TRBJ1-4, is DTGVSQNPRHKITKRGQNVTFRCDPISEHNRLYWYRQTLGQGPEFLTYFQNEAQLEKSRLLSDRFSAERPKGSFSTLEIQRTEQGDSAMYLCASSPETAKLFFGSGTQLSVL.

By sample fraction, this clone is large. The CDR3 DNA is TGTGCCAGCAGCTTAGAGGGGGCCACAGATACGCAGTATTTT. Encoded protein: CASSLEGATDTQYF. The rearrangement uses TRBV5-4 and TRBJ2-3, with 7 bases aligning to TRBD1. The CDR3 is made up of 14 amino acids. In germline, CDR1 is SGHNT, CDR2 YYREEE (reference sequence). Losses at the gene ends were 2 bases for V and 2 bases for J; bases not matched to a gene: 2.

This sequence joins TRBV4-1 and TRBJ2-3; TRBD2 agrees at 8 bases. The germline V gene encodes CDR1 MGHRA and CDR2 YSYEKL. The CDR3 covers 16 residues. The J segment lost 6 bases and the V segment lost 7 bases, leaving 15 bases of the junction unmatched. CDR3 loop: CASTELAAPRQDTQYF. For the CDR3, the DNA is TGCGCCAGCACCGAACTAGCGGCGCCGAGACAGGATACGCAGTATTTT.

This chain connects TRBV3-1 (or the pseudogene TRBV3-2) to TRBJ2-5, with 7 bases identical to TRBD2. Germline assignment: CDR1 LGHDT and CDR2 YNNKEL (reference sequence). Trimming removed 4 bases from V and 4 bases from J; junction bases left unmatched: 9. This CDR3 region has 15 residues. CDR3 DNA sequence: TGTGCCAGCAGCCCGAAAGCGGGGCTTTTAGAGACCCAGTACTTC. This codes for CASSPKAGLLETQYF.

The chain combines TRBV30 with TRBJ1-2; D remains unclear. The CDR3 extends over 11 amino acids. Germline V gives CDR1 GTSNPN, CDR2 SVGIG (reference sequence). V gave up 8 bases and J gave up 7 bases, with 14 bases separating them. The CDR3 bases are TGTGCCAGCAGTGTTAGACTTGGCTACACCTTC. It yields the protein CASSVRLGYTF.

The gene calls are TRBV29-1 and TRBJ2-3, with D perhaps matching TRBD2 (5 bases). V lost 1 base and J 1 base, leaving 15 bases between the germline ends. Germline assignment: CDR1 SQVTM and CDR2 ANQGSEA. This CDR3 comprises 16 residues. The CDR3 protein is CSVEGLSGFRTDTQYF. The CDR3 nucleotides read TGCAGCGTTGAAGGTTTGAGCGGCTTCCGCACAGATACGCAGTATTTT.

The chain couples TRBV13 to TRBJ2-1, with D perhaps TRBD1 (6 bases). Trimming left V 4 bases short and J 2 bases short, with 12 bases between. This CDR3 has 15 residues. Germline CDR1 reads PRHDT; CDR2 reads FYEKMQ (reference sequence). Here the CDR3 DNA reads TGTGCCAGCAGCTATGGACAGTTCACCTACAATGAGCAGTTCTTC. Translated, it gives CASSYGQFTYNEQFF.